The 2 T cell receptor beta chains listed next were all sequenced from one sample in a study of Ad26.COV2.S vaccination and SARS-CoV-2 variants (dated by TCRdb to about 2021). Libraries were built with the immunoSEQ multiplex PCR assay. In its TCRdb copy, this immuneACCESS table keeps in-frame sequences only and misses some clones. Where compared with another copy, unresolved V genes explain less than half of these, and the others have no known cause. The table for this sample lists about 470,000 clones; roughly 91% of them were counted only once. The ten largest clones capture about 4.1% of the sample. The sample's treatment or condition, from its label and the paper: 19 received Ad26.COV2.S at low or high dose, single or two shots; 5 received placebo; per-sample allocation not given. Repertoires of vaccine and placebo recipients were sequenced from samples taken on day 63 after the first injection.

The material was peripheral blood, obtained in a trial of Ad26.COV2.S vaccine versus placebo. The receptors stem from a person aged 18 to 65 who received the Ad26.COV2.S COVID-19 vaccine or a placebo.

The CDR3 nucleotides read TGTGCCAGCAGTTGGGCTAGCGGTACCTCCTACGAGCAGTACTTC. It specifies CASSWASGTSYEQYF. The rearrangement uses TRBV6-5 and TRBJ2-7, with 7 bases lining up with TRBD2. The junction had 6 bases not matched to a gene; V was cut back by 4 bases and J by 0 bases. In germline, CDR1 is MNHEY, CDR2 SVGAGI. The CDR3 is 15 residues long.

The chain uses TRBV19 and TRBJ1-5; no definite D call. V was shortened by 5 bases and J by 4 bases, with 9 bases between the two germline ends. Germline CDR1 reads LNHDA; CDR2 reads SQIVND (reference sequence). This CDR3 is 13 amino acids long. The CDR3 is CASSSKQNQPQHF. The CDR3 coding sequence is TGTGCCAGTAGTTCGAAACAGAATCAGCCCCAGCATTTT.